Listed below are T cell receptor beta chains from one sample, sequenced in a study of vaccination effects on CD4 cells after COVID-19. No antigen has been identified for these receptors. Profiled with immunoSEQ multiplex PCR; TCRdb holds only in-frame clones, not every one. The table lists 50,000 or so clones, roughly 80% of them singletons. This specimen was CD4+ T cells from PBMCs cultured with HCoV-229E spike peptides, taken before COVID-19 vaccination. The receptors derive from a human donor who received a COVID-19 vaccine. Each CDR3 is given with its conserved first and last residue. A D gene is named only where the DNA matches it firmly. The listing skips clone size in some rows; elsewhere it reads once, few, many or a size class.

v_call: TRBV9
j_call: TRBJ2-3
d_call: NA
clone_size: NA
cdr3_aa: CASSTYGTPTDTQYF
cdr3_nt: TGTGCCAGCAGCACATATGGGACTCCCACAGATACGCAGTATTTT

v_call: TRBV3-1/TRBV3-2
j_call: TRBJ2-5
d_call: NA
clone_size: NA
cdr3_aa: CASSPLQRAQYF
cdr3_nt: TGTGCCAGCAGCCCACTTCAAAGGGCCCAGTACTTC

v_call: TRBV7-7
j_call: TRBJ2-3
d_call: TRBD2
clone_size: once
cdr3_aa: CASSLAGPSGGTTQTQYF
cdr3_nt: TGTGCCAGCAGCTTAGCGGGCCCTAGCGGGGGGACAACACAAACGCAGTATTTT

v_call: TRBV7-2
j_call: TRBJ1-3
d_call: TRBD1
clone_size: few
cdr3_aa: CASSLRTGKTSGNTIYF
cdr3_nt: TGTGCCAGCAGCCTAAGGACAGGGAAAACCTCTGGAAACACCATATATTTT

v_call: TRBV4-1
j_call: TRBJ1-2
d_call: NA
clone_size: NA
cdr3_aa: CASSQFFVGTSNYGYTF
cdr3_nt: TGCGCCAGCAGCCAGTTTTTCGTAGGGACTTCGAACTATGGCTACACCTTC

v_call: TRBV7-3
j_call: TRBJ2-1
d_call: TRBD2
clone_size: NA
cdr3_aa: CASSSLPGGFYNEQFF
cdr3_nt: TGTGCCAGCAGCTCTCTACCGGGGGGGTTTTACAATGAGCAGTTCTTC

v_call: TRBV2
j_call: TRBJ2-6
d_call: NA
clone_size: NA
cdr3_aa: CASSEAISGANVLTF
cdr3_nt: TGTGCCAGCAGTGAGGCTATATCTGGGGCCAACGTCCTGACTTTC

v_call: TRBV7-3
j_call: TRBJ2-3
d_call: NA
clone_size: NA
cdr3_aa: CASSYGVSTDTQYF
cdr3_nt: TGTGCCAGCAGCTACGGGGTCAGCACAGATACGCAGTATTTT

v_call: TRBV9
j_call: TRBJ2-6
d_call: NA
clone_size: NA
cdr3_aa: CASSRSISGANVLTF
cdr3_nt: TGTGCCAGCAGCCGAAGCATCTCTGGGGCCAACGTCCTGACTTTC

v_call: TRBV19
j_call: TRBJ1-2
d_call: NA
clone_size: NA
cdr3_aa: CASRSQGSYGYTF
cdr3_nt: TGTGCCAGTAGGAGTCAGGGCAGCTATGGCTACACCTTC

v_call: TRBV11-2
j_call: TRBJ1-6
d_call: NA
clone_size: NA
cdr3_aa: CASSSLKGGRGSPLHF
cdr3_nt: TGTGCCAGCAGCTCACTAAAGGGGGGCCGAGGTTCACCCCTCCACTTT

v_call: TRBV9
j_call: TRBJ2-2
d_call: NA
clone_size: NA
cdr3_aa: CASSERTNTGELFF
cdr3_nt: TGTGCCAGCAGCGAGCGAACGAACACCGGGGAGCTGTTTTTT

v_call: TRBV2
j_call: TRBJ1-6
d_call: TRBD1
clone_size: NA
cdr3_aa: CASTRQGGNSPLHF
cdr3_nt: TGTGCCAGCACACGACAGGGGGGTAATTCACCCCTCCACTTT

v_call: TRBV7-8
j_call: TRBJ1-4
d_call: NA
clone_size: NA
cdr3_aa: CASGGGVWGTNEKLFF
cdr3_nt: TGTGCCAGCGGAGGGGGGGTCTGGGGCACTAATGAAAAACTGTTTTTT

v_call: TRBV19
j_call: TRBJ1-5
d_call: NA
clone_size: NA
cdr3_aa: CASSRYAGILGNQPQHF
cdr3_nt: TGTGCCAGTAGTCGATATGCAGGGATTTTGGGCAATCAGCCCCAGCATTTT

v_call: TRBV6-5
j_call: TRBJ1-2
d_call: NA
clone_size: NA
cdr3_aa: CASSYRTGNGYTF
cdr3_nt: TGTGCCAGCAGTTACCGTACAGGGAACGGCTACACCTTC